This entry concerns a single T cell receptor (beta chain). This clonotype has ten or more counts. No cognate antigen has been identified for it. No quality values exist for individual bases; no much larger clone is one base distant. The treatment or condition label here, explained by the study, means: live attenuated yellow fever vaccine strain. A standard Ficoll-Paque protocol was used to isolate PBMCs from peripheral blood. CD4 and CD8 T-cell fractions were isolated with Dynabeads CD4 and CD8 positive selection kits. RNA was extracted with TriZol from bulk PBMCs, CD4 and CD8 fractions, and dextramer-positive and dextramer-negative fractions. CDR1 and CDR2 (MDHEN, SYDVKM) derive from the germline V gene. V is clipped by 5 bases and J by 5 bases, and the sequence between their germline boundaries is 15 bases long. CDR3 length: 14 amino acids, cysteine to phenylalanine. This entry keeps only the CDR3 DNA: 42 bases, framed from base 1.

These data come from a study of T cells after yellow fever vaccination (dated by TCRdb to the late 2010s). For the study in its entirety: Libraries from fractions with low cell numbers were prepared with the SMART-Seq v4 Ultra Low Input RNA kit. Two healthy male donors, one aged 18 to 29 and one aged 30 to 40 years, made up the cohort. To follow T-cell clones before and after primary and booster YFV17D yellow fever vaccination, bulk TCR alpha and beta repertoires were sequenced over time. Blood was drawn at multiple timepoints before and after primary and secondary immunization, with bulk PBMC replicates and cell subsets isolated. Points the paper makes about the study in general: Because only a couple of donors were included in the study, the extent to which the findings can be generalized is limited. Most clones expanded after primary vaccination (approximately 96% of CD4 and roughly 90% of CD8) were re-detected after the booster, suggesting that broad memory maintenance occurred. Computational filtering was needed because FACS-sorted repertoires could contain abundant contaminating clonotypes from the bulk population. A small fraction of clonotypes showed up in both the CD4 and CD8 compartments, probably as a result of convergent recombination. The secondary T-cell response was found to be weaker but faster than the primary response, with a peak reached on day 5 rather than on day 15.

TCR cDNA was made using 5'RACE template switching, a step that added a universal primer site and unique molecular identifiers. Priming of cDNA synthesis was performed from both the TCR alpha and TCR beta constant segments. Library amplification used two PCR steps, and the second PCR step added sample barcodes and sequencing adapters. Sequencing of libraries was done on Illumina HiSeq 2500 (2x100 bp) or NovaSeq (2x150 bp). Per the source publication's procedure: Reads were demultiplexed and collapsed into UMI consensus sequences with MIGEC, and V(D)J alignment was performed with MiXCR. Clonotypes responding to the vaccine were identified with edgeR on replicate PBMC samples, with the criteria of FDR below 0.01 and a log2 fold change above 5 up to day 15. CD4 or CD8 identity was assigned to each bulk clonotype according to whether the clonotype was present at higher abundance in the sequenced CD4 repertoire or the sequenced CD8 repertoire. TCRdb reworked the public reads: Q25 trimming with fastp, MiXCR clone assembly, productive beta chains retained. For every CDR3 protein sequence, its rows merge into one entry that carries the most common genes and DNA. TCRdb's processing, not the authors' own work, is the source of the V and J calls. The sample table holds some 110,000 distinct CDR3 sequences, of which around 7.2% were seen once. The ten largest make up around 2.6% of the sample.

The receptor chain draws on TRBV28 and TRBJ2-5; D gene: possibly TRBD1, on 6 matching bases. This receptor was taken from a man between 18 and 35 years old who received the YFV17D yellow fever vaccine. Sequences were derived from CD4+ T cells sorted from PBMCs, sampled about 49 days after the first yellow fever vaccination. The CDR3 here reads CASSLLTGLETQYF. The DNA sequence is as follows: TGTGCCAGCAGTCTGTTAACAGGGTTGGAGACCCAGTACTTC. Full variable domain (CDR3 extended with the reference TRBV28 and TRBJ2-5 proteins): DVKVTQSSRYLVKRTGEKVFLECVQDMDHENMFWYRQDPGLGLRLIYFSYDVKMKEKGDIPEGYSVSREKKERFSLILESASTNQTSMYLCASSLLTGLETQYFGPGTRLLVL.